This is a list of T cell receptor beta chains from one sample in a study. MiXCR was run by TCRdb on the 5' RACE reads, yielding one entry per CDR3 protein. The data hold just over 60,000 distinct CDR3 sequences, with more than 25% observed a single time. The sequenced material came from tumor-infiltrating naive CD4+ T cells sorted from the breast tumor. The receptors were gathered from a female donor with breast cancer. CDR3s include the opening cysteine and the closing phenylalanine or tryptophan. D genes are given only for firm matches. Expanded clones are given a class, and other clones once, few, many or no size at all.

few	NA	TRBV7-2	TRBJ2-7	TGTGCCAGCAGCTTCCAGGGCTCCTACGAGCAGTACTTC	CASSFQGSYEQYF
few	NA	TRBV7-2	TRBJ2-2	TGTGCCAGCAGCTTAGAATTCGGAGCCGGGGAGCTGTTTTTT	CASSLEFGAGELFF
NA	NA	TRBV12-3/TRBV12-4	TRBJ1-1	TGTGCCAGCAGTTTATTAGCGGGTAACACTGAAGCTTTCTTT	CASSLLAGNTEAFF
few	NA	TRBV6-2/TRBV6-3	TRBJ1-5	TGTGCCAGCAGTTACACAGAGGATCAGCCCCAGCATTTT	CASSYTEDQPQHF
NA	TRBD2	TRBV5-1	TRBJ2-5	TGCGCCAGCAGGCCTAGCGGGAGGAGAGAAGAGACCCAGTACTTC	CASRPSGRREETQYF
many	NA	TRBV20-1	TRBJ2-7	TGCAGTGCTAGAGATTCCGGCTCCATCAAAACCTACGAGCAGTACTTC	CSARDSGSIKTYEQYF
few	TRBD1	TRBV7-2	TRBJ1-6	TGTGCCAGCAGCCTCGGACAGGGGGCACCCCTCCACTTT	CASSLGQGAPLHF
few	NA	TRBV29-1	TRBJ2-3	TGCAGCGTTCTTTTGGGGGTCAAGACAGATACGCAGTATTTT	CSVLLGVKTDTQYF
NA	NA	TRBV19	TRBJ1-2	TGTGCCAGTAGTATTGGGTACAGGGACGGCTACACCTTC	CASSIGYRDGYTF
few	NA	TRBV10-3	TRBJ1-5	TGTGCCATCAGTGTGGAAGGCAATCAGCCCCAGCATTTT	CAISVEGNQPQHF
NA	NA	TRBV7-9	TRBJ1-1	TGTGCCAGCAGCTTAATAACCGGACCTGAAGCTTTCTTT	CASSLITGPEAFF
NA	NA	TRBV10-3	TRBJ1-3	TGTGCCATCATGGGCTCTGGAAACACCATATATTTT	CAIMGSGNTIYF
NA	TRBD2	TRBV6-2/TRBV6-3	TRBJ2-7	TGTGCCAGCAGTTATTTGTCTAGCGGGAGTTACGAGCAGTACTTC	CASSYLSSGSYEQYF
many	NA	TRBV6-1	TRBJ2-7	TGTGCCAGCAGTTGGACGGACAGCTCCTACGAGCAGTACTTC	CASSWTDSSYEQYF
few	NA	TRBV2	TRBJ2-7	TGTGCCAGCAGTGAAGGGCCAGCGACCTACGAGCAGTACTTC	CASSEGPATYEQYF
NA	NA	TRBV4-3	TRBJ2-1	TGCGCCAGCAGCCAAGAAGTGGGAGGGGGGAGTGAGCAGTTCTTC	CASSQEVGGGSEQFF
NA	TRBD1	TRBV9	TRBJ2-7	TGTGCCAGCAGCGCCGCTCGGACAGGGAGCTCCTACGAGCAGTACTTC	CASSAARTGSSYEQYF
medium-sized	NA	TRBV6-5	TRBJ2-7	TGTGCCAGCAGCCATACCGGGACGCCCAGGGACCCCGAGCCCTACGAGCAGTACTTC	CASSHTGTPRDPEPYEQYF
NA	NA	TRBV2	TRBJ1-6	TGTGCCAGCAGTGAAGGCCGGAGTCAGGCTGAGCACTTT	CASSEGRSQAEHF
few	TRBD2	TRBV7-3	TRBJ2-1	TGTGCCAGCAGCTTAAACCCGACTAGCGGTGAGCAGTTCTTC	CASSLNPTSGEQFF
many	NA	TRBV20-1	TRBJ2-3	TGCAGTGCTTCTCCGGTTGAGCCCAGAGATACGCAGTATTTT	CSASPVEPRDTQYF
NA	NA	TRBV7-9	TRBJ2-7	TGTGCCAGCAGCGGAGGGACAACCCGATACGAGCAGTACTTC	CASSGGTTRYEQYF
NA	TRBD1	TRBV7-2	TRBJ2-3	TGTGCCAGCAGTTACCGGGACAGTAGGAAAGATACGCAGTATTTT	CASSYRDSRKDTQYF
medium-sized	NA	TRBV6-2/TRBV6-3	TRBJ1-2	TGTGCCAGCAGTTACAGGAGCAGCTCTAACTATGGCTACACCTTC	CASSYRSSSNYGYTF
few	NA	TRBV20-1	TRBJ2-3	TGCAGTGCTAATTATCCTAGCACAGATACGCAGTATTTT	CSANYPSTDTQYF
NA	NA	TRBV7-6	TRBJ2-5	TGTGCCAGCAGCTCGTACCAACAAGAGACCCAGTACTTC	CASSSYQQETQYF
few	TRBD1	TRBV7-3	TRBJ1-5	TGTGCCAGCAGCCCACGTTGGGGACAGCCTCAGCCCCAGCATTTT	CASSPRWGQPQPQHF
NA	NA	TRBV3-1	TRBJ1-5	TGTGCCAGCAGTCTCGGGACCTATAGCAATCAGCCCCAGCATTTT	CASSLGTYSNQPQHF
NA	NA	TRBV4-1	TRBJ2-1	TGCGCCAGCAGCCAAGGCCAGCGGAATGAGCAGTTCTTC	CASSQGQRNEQFF
NA	NA	TRBV29-1	TRBJ1-5	TGCAGCGTTGAAGATCTTCGAGGACACCCAGGACCAGGTTCGAGCAATCAGCCCCAGCATTTT	CSVEDLRGHPGPGSSNQPQHF
NA	NA	TRBV10-2	TRBJ2-7	TGCGCCAGCAGTGAAGGAGGCTACGAGCAGTACTTC	CASSEGGYEQYF
NA	NA	TRBV4-1	TRBJ1-5	TGCGCCAGCAGCCGCCTTCGAACATTACAGCCCCAGCATTTT	CASSRLRTLQPQHF
NA	TRBD2	TRBV5-1	TRBJ2-5	TGCGCCAGCAGTCACGGCCTTTCACTAGCGGGGGGAGAGACCCAGTACTTC	CASSHGLSLAGGETQYF
NA	NA	TRBV28	TRBJ2-2	TGTGCCAGCAGTTTACTCAGGGTCACCGGGGAGCTGTTTTTT	CASSLLRVTGELFF
many	TRBD1	TRBV15	TRBJ2-5	TGTGCCACCAGCAGCGGGAAAAGACAGGGCGCCATCAGAGAGACCCAGTACTTC	CATSSGKRQGAIRETQYF
NA	NA	TRBV20-1	TRBJ2-5	TGCAGTACTAGGACTCTGCAAGAGACCCAGTACTTC	CSTRTLQETQYF
few	NA	TRBV7-2	TRBJ1-2	TGTGCCAGCAGCTTACCGTCAGGGACTAGCTTTGGCTACACCTTC	CASSLPSGTSFGYTF
NA	NA	TRBV24-1	TRBJ2-1	TGTGCCGCCAGTGATTCCTGGATGCACAATGAGCAGTTCTTC	CAASDSWMHNEQFF
NA	NA	TRBV18	TRBJ1-2	TGTGCCAGCTCACTTACAGGGTTGCTCTATGGCTACACCTTC	CASSLTGLLYGYTF
few	NA	TRBV6-5	TRBJ2-2	TGTGCCAGCAGTTACTCGAACAGGGACACCGGGGAGCTGTTTTTT	CASSYSNRDTGELFF
few	NA	TRBV9	TRBJ2-2	TGTGCCAGCAGCGTAGCTCCCCAAGGCCGGGCACTCACCGGGGAGCTGTTTTTT	CASSVAPQGRALTGELFF
many	NA	TRBV13	TRBJ2-1	TGTGCCAGCAGCTTAAGAGGACTCGGGATTTACAATGAGCAGTTCTTC	CASSLRGLGIYNEQFF
few	TRBD2	TRBV5-1	TRBJ2-7	TGCGCCAGCAGCTTATCTAGCGGGAGCCTGTCCTACGAGCAGTACTTC	CASSLSSGSLSYEQYF
NA	NA	TRBV10-3	TRBJ1-2	TGTGCCATCAGTGTGGAGGGCTCTAGGAGTGGCTACACCTTC	CAISVEGSRSGYTF
NA	NA	TRBV4-3	TRBJ1-3	TGCGCCAGCAGCTGGGAGGCTGGAAACACCATATATTTT	CASSWEAGNTIYF
few	TRBD1	TRBV7-9	TRBJ2-7	TGTGCCAGCAGCTTACGGGCGGGACAGGGGGCGGGTGAGCAGTACTTC	CASSLRAGQGAGEQYF
many	TRBD2	TRBV10-2	TRBJ2-1	TGCGCCAGCTGGACTAGCGGGAGGGGGTTAAGAGAGCAGTTCTTC	CASWTSGRGLREQFF
once	TRBD1	TRBV20-1	TRBJ1-1	TGCAGTGCTAGACTAAGACAGGGGAGGAACACTGAAGCTTCCTTT	CSARLRQGRNTEASF
NA	TRBD1	TRBV28	TRBJ2-1	TGTGCCAGCAGTTTGAGAAGAGACAGGGGACCGAACAATGAGCAGTTCTTC	CASSLRRDRGPNNEQFF
NA	NA	TRBV2	TRBJ2-3	TGCGCCAGCAGCAAAGAAGGCACAGATACGCAGTATTTT	CASSKEGTDTQYF
few	NA	TRBV6-1	TRBJ2-1	TGTGCCAGCAGTGAAGGACCGCCGAGATCCGATGAGCAGTTCTTC	CASSEGPPRSDEQFF
many	NA	TRBV5-1	TRBJ2-3	TGCGCCAGCAGCTTGGAAGGAGATACGCAGTATTTT	CASSLEGDTQYF
many	NA	TRBV15	TRBJ1-5	TGTGCCACCAGCAGATTCAATCAGCCCCAGCATTTT	CATSRFNQPQHF
NA	NA	TRBV29-1	TRBJ2-3	TGCAGCGCCAGACCATCACCAGATACGCAGTATTTT	CSARPSPDTQYF
NA	TRBD2	TRBV7-2	TRBJ2-5	TGTGCCAGCAGCCACTCCGCGGCTAGCGGGAGCGGGACCCAGTACTTC	CASSHSAASGSGTQYF